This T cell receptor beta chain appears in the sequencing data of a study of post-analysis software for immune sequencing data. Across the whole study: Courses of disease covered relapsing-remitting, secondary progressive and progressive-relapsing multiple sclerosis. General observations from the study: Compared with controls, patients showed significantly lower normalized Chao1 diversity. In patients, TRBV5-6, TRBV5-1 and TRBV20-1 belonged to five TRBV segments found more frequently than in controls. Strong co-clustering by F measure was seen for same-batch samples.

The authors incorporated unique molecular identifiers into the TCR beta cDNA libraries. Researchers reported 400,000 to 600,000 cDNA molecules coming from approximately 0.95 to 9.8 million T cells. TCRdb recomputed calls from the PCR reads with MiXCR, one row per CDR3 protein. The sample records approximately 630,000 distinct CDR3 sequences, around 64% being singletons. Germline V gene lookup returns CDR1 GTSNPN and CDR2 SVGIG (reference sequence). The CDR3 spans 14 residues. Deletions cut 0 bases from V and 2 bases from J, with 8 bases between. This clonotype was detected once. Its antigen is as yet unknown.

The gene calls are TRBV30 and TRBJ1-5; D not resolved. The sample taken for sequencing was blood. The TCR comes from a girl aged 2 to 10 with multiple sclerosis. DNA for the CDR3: TGTGCCTGGAGTGTATCTGTTGGCAATCAGCCCCAGCATTTT. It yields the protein CAWSVSVGNQPQHF.